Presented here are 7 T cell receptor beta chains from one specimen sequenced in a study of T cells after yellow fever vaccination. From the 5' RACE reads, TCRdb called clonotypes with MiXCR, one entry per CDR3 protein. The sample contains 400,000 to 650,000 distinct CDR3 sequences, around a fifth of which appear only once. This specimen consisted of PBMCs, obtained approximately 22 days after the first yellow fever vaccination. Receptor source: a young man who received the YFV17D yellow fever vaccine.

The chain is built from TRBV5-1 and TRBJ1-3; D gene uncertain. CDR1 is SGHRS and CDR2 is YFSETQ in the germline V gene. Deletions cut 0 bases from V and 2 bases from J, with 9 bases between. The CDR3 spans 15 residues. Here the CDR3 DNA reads TGCGCCAGCAGCTTGGAGGCCGCTCCTGGAAACACCATATATTTT. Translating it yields CASSLEAAPGNTIYF.

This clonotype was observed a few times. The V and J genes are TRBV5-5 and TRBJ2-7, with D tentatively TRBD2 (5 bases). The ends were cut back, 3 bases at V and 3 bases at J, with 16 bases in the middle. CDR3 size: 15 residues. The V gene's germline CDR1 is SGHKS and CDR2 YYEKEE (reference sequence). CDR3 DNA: TGTGCCAGCAGCTCTAGCCCCCAGGTTATCTACGAGCAGTACTTC. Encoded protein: CASSSSPQVIYEQYF.

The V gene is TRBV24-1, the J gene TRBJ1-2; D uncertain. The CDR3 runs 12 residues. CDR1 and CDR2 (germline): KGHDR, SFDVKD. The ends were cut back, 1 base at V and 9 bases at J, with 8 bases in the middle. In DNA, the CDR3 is TGTGCCACCAGTGATTTCGGGCAGAGCTACACCTTC. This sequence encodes CATSDFGQSYTF.

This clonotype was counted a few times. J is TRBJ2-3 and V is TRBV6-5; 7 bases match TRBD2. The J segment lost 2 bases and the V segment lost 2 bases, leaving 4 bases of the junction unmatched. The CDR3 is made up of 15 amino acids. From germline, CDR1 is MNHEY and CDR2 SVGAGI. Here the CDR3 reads CASSYAGVPTDTQYF. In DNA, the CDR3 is TGTGCCAGCAGTTACGCGGGGGTACCCACAGATACGCAGTATTTT.

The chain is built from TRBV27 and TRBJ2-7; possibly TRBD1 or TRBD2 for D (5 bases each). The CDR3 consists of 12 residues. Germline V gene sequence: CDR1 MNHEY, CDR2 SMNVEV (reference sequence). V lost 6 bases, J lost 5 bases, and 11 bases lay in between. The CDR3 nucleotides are TGTGCCAGCAGAAAGAGAGGGGACGAGCAGTACTTC. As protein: CASRKRGDEQYF.

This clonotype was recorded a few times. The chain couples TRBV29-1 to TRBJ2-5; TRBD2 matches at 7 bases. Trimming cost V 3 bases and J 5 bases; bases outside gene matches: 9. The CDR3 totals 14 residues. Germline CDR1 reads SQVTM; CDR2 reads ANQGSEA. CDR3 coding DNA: TGCAGCGTTGAGGGGGGGTCCCTACTGGAGACCCAGTACTTC. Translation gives CSVEGGSLLETQYF. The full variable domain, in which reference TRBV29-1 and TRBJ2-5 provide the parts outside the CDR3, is SAVISQKPSRDICQRGTSLTIQCQVDSQVTMMFWYRQQPGQSLTLIATANQGSEATYESGFVIDKFPISRPNLTFSTLTVSNMSPEDSSIYLCSVEGGSLLETQYFGPGTRLLVL.

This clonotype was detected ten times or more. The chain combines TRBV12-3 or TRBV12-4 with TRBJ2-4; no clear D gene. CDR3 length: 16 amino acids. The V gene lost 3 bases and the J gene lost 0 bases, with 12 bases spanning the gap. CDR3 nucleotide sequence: TGTGCCAGCAGTTTTGTCAGGTCCCTAGCCAAAAACATTCAGTACTTC. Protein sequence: CASSFVRSLAKNIQYF.